This is a list of T cell receptor beta chains from one sample in a study of cytomegalovirus exposure and HLA in healthy donors. Repertoires were generated with immunoSEQ multiplex PCR, while TCRdb's copy carries only in-frame clones and drops some. The repertoire table contains about 160,000 clones. Sequenced material: PBMCs. These receptors were taken from a woman aged 55 to 70 in good health and CMV-seronegative. The CDR3 runs from the conserved cysteine through the conserved F or W. Fields, in order: J gene, V gene, D gene, CDR3 protein, CDR3 DNA. The D gene is left open where the match is weak.

j_gene: TRBJ1-1; v_gene: TRBV6-5; d_gene: -; CDR3aa: CASSYSRKGASEAFF; CDR3nt: TGTGCCAGCAGTTACTCGAGAAAAGGAGCTAGTGAAGCTTTCTTT
j_gene: TRBJ1-1; v_gene: TRBV11-1; d_gene: -; CDR3aa: CASSPDSSEAFF; CDR3nt: TGTGCCAGCAGCCCGGACAGCTCTGAAGCTTTCTTT
j_gene: TRBJ2-6; v_gene: TRBV5-6; d_gene: -; CDR3aa: CASSRGAGPRHSGANVLTF; CDR3nt: TGTGCCAGCAGTCGGGGGGCAGGACCTAGACACTCTGGGGCCAACGTCCTGACTTTC
j_gene: TRBJ1-4; v_gene: TRBV5-1; d_gene: TRBD1; CDR3aa: CASSRAGGEKLFF; CDR3nt: TGCGCCAGCAGCCGGGCAGGGGGTGAAAAACTGTTTTTT
j_gene: TRBJ2-1; v_gene: TRBV19; d_gene: TRBD2; CDR3aa: CASSMAHSGRSGTEQFF; CDR3nt: TGTGCCAGTAGTATGGCCCATAGCGGGAGATCCGGAACTGAGCAGTTCTTC
j_gene: TRBJ1-1; v_gene: TRBV11-3; d_gene: -; CDR3aa: CASSSGGSTEAFF; CDR3nt: TGTGCCAGCAGCAGCGGGGGAAGCACTGAAGCTTTCTTT
j_gene: TRBJ2-4; v_gene: TRBV2; d_gene: TRBD1; CDR3aa: CASTRDRQNIQYF; CDR3nt: TGTGCCAGCACAAGGGACAGACAAAACATTCAGTACTTC
j_gene: TRBJ1-1; v_gene: TRBV2; d_gene: -; CDR3aa: CASSEALFQGNTEAFF; CDR3nt: TGTGCCAGCAGTGAAGCGCTCTTCCAGGGGAACACTGAAGCTTTCTTT
j_gene: TRBJ1-4; v_gene: TRBV19; d_gene: -; CDR3aa: CASTPGHTEARNEKLFF; CDR3nt: TGTGCCAGTACCCCGGGACACACGGAGGCCCGAAATGAAAAACTGTTTTTT
j_gene: TRBJ2-1; v_gene: TRBV15; d_gene: TRBD2; CDR3aa: CATSSGSGRADYNEQFF; CDR3nt: TGTGCCACCAGCAGTGGTAGCGGGAGGGCCGACTACAATGAGCAGTTCTTC
j_gene: TRBJ1-1; v_gene: TRBV6-5; d_gene: -; CDR3aa: CASSDRDTEAFF; CDR3nt: TGTGCCAGCAGTGACCGGGACACTGAAGCTTTCTTT